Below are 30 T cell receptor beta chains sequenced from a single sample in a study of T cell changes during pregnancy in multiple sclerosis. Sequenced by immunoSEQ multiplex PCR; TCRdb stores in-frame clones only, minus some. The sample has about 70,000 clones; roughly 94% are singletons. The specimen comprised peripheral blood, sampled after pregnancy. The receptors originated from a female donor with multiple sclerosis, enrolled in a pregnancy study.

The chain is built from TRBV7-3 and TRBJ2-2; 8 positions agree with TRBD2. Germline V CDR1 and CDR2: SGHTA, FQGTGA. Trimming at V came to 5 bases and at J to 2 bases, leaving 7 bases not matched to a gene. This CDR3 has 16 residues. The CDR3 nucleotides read TGTGCCAGCAGCCCCCATAGCGGGACTAACACCGGGGAGCTGTTTTTT. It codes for CASSPHSGTNTGELFF.

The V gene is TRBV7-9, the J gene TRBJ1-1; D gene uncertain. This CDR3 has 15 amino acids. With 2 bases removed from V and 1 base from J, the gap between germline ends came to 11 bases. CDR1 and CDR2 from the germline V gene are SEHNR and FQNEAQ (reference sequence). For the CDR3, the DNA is TGTGCCAGCAGCTTATCGCGGCCGGAGAACACTGAAGCTTTCTTT. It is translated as CASSLSRPENTEAFF.

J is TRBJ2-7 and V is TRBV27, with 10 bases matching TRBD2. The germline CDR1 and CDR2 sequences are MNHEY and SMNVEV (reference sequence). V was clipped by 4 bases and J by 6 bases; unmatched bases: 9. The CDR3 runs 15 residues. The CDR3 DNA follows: TGTGCCAGCAGTTGGGATAGCGGGAGGAGGGTCGAGCAGTACTTC. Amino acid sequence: CASSWDSGRRVEQYF.

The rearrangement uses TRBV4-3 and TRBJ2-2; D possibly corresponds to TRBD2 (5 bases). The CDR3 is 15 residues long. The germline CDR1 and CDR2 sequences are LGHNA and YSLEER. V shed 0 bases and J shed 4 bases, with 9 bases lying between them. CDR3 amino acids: CASSQEAAGTGELFF. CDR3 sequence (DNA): TGCGCCAGCAGCCAAGAAGCGGCAGGCACCGGGGAGCTGTTTTTT.

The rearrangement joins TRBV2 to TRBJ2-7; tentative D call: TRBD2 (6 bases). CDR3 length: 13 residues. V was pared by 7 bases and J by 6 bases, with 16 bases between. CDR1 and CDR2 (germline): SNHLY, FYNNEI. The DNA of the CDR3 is TGTGCCAGCACCGACGAGGGAGGCGGCGAGCAGTACTTC. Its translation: CASTDEGGGEQYF.

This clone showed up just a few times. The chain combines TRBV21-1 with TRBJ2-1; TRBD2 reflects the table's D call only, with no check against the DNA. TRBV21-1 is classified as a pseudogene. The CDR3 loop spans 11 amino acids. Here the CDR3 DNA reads TGTGAGAGAGGAGGGGTGGATGAGCAGTTCTTC. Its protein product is CERGGVDEQFF.

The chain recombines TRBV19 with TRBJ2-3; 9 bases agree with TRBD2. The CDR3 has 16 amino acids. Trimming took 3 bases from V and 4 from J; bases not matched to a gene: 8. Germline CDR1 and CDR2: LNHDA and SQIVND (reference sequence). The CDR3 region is CASSIRSGRSSDTQYF. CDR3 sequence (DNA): TGTGCCAGTAGTATTCGGAGCGGGAGGTCATCAGATACGCAGTATTTT.

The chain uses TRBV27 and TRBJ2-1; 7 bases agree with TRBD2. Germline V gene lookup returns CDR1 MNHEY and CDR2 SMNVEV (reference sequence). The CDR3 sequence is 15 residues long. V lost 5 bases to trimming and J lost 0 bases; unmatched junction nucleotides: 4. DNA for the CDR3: TGTGCCAGCAGTACTACTAGCGTCTCCTACAATGAGCAGTTCTTC. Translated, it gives CASSTTSVSYNEQFF.

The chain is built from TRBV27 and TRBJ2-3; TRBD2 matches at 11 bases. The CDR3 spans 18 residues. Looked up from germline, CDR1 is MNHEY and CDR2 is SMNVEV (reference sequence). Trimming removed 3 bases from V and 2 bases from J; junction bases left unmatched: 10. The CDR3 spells CASSFTFGTSGPTDTQYF. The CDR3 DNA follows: TGTGCCAGCAGTTTCACATTTGGGACTAGCGGTCCCACAGATACGCAGTATTTT.

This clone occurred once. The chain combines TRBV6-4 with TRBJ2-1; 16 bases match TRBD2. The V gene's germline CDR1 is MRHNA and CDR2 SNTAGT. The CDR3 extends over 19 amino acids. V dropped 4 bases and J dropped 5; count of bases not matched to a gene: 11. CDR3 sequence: CASSATGTSGRAGDNEQFF. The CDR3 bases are TGTGCCAGCAGTGCAACCGGGACTAGCGGGAGGGCCGGGGACAATGAGCAGTTCTTC.

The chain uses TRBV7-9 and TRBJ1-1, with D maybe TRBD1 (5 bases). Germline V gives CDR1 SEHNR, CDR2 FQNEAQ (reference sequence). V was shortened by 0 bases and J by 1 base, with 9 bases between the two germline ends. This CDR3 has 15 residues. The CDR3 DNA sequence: TGTGCCAGCAGCTTAGCGGCAGGGAAGAACACTGAAGCTTTCTTT. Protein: CASSLAAGKNTEAFF. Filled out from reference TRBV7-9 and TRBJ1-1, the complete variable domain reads DTGVSQNPRHKITKRGQNVTFRCDPISEHNRLYWYRQTLGQGPEFLTYFQNEAQLEKSRLLSDRFSAERPKGSFSTLEIQRTEQGDSAMYLCASSLAAGKNTEAFFGQGTRLTVV.

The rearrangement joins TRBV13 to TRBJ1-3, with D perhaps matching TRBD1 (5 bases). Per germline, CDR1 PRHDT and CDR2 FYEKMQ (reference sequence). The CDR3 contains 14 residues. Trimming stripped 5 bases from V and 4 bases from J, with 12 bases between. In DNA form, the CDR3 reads TGTGCCAGCAGCGAAATCCAGGGAGGAAACACCATATATTTT. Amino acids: CASSEIQGGNTIYF.

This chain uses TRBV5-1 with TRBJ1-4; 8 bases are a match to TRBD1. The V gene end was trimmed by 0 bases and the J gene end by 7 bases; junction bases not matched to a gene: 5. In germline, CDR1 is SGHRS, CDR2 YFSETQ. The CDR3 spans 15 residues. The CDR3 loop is CASSLAGGDGEKLFF. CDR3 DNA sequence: TGCGCCAGCAGCTTGGCAGGGGGCGACGGTGAAAAACTGTTTTTT. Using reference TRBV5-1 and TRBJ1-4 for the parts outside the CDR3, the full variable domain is KAGVTQTPRYLIKTRGQQVTLSCSPISGHRSVSWYQQTPGQGLQFLFEYFSETQRNKGNFPGRFSGRQFSNSRSEMNVSTLELGDSALYLCASSLAGGDGEKLFFGSGTQLSVL.

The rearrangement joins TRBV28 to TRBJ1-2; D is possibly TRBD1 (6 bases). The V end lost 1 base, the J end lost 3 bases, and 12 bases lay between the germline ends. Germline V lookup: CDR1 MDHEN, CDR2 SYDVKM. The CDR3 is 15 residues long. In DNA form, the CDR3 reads TGTGCCAGCAGTTTATCTCACAGGGACGACTATGGCTACACCTTC. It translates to CASSLSHRDDYGYTF.

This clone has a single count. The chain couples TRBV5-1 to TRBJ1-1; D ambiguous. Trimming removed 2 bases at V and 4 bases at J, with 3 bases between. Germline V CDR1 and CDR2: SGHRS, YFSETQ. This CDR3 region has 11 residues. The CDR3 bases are TGCGCCAGCAGCTTCGGCACTGAAGCTTTCTTT. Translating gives CASSFGTEAFF.

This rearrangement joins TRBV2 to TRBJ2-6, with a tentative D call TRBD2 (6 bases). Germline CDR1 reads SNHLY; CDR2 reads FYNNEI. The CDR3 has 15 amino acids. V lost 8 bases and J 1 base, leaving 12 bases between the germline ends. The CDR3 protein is CASEVGGSGANVLTF. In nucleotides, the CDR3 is TGTGCCAGCGAAGTGGGAGGTTCTGGGGCCAACGTCCTGACTTTC. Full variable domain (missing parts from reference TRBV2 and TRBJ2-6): EPEVTQTPSHQVTQMGQEVILRCVPISNHLYFYWYRQILGQKVEFLVSFYNNEISEKSEIFDDQFSVERPDGSNFTLKIRSTKLEDSAMYFCASEVGGSGANVLTFGAGSRLTVL.

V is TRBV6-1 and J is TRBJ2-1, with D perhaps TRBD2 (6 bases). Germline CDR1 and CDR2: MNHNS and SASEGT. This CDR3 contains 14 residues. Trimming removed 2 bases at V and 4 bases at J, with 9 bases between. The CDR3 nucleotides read TGTGCCAGCAGTGAACCGGGAGCGTACAATGAGCAGTTCTTC. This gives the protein CASSEPGAYNEQFF.

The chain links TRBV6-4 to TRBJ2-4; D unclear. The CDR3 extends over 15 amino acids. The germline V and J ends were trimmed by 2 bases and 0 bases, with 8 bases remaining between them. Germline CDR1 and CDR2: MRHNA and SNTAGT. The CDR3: CASSDEVLAKNIQYF. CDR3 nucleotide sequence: TGTGCCAGCAGTGACGAGGTTTTAGCCAAAAACATTCAGTACTTC.

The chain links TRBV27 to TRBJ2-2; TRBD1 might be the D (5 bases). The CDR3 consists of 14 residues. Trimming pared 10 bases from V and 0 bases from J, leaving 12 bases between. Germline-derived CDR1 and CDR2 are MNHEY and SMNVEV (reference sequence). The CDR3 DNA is TGTGCCATCAAACTGACAGCGAACACCGGGGAGCTGTTTTTT. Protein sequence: CAIKLTANTGELFF.

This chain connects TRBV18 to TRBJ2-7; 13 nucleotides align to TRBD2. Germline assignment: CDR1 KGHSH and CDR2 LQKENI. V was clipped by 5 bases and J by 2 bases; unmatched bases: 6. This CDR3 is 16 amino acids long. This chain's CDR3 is CASSSWTSGSAYEQYF. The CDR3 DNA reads TGTGCCAGCTCATCCTGGACTAGCGGGAGTGCCTACGAGCAGTACTTC.

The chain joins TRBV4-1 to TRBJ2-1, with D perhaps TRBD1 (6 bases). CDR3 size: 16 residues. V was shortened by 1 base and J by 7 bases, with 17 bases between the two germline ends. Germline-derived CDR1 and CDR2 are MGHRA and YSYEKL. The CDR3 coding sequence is TGCGCCAGCAGCCAAGGGGGGACAACGCCCCTGAATGAGCAGTTCTTC. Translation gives CASSQGGTTPLNEQFF.

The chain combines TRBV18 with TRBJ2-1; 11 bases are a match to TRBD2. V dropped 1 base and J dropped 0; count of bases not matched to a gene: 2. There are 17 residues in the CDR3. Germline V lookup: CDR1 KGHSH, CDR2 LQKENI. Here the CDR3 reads CASSPRTSGPSYNEQFF. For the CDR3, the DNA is TGTGCCAGCTCACCACGGACTAGCGGGCCCTCCTACAATGAGCAGTTCTTC.

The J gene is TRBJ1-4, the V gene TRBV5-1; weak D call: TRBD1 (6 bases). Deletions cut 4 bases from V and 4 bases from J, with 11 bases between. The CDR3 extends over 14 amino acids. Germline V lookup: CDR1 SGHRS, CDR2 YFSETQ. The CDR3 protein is CASSLGGGNEKLFF. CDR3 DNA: TGCGCCAGCAGCCTGGGAGGGGGTAATGAAAAACTGTTTTTT.

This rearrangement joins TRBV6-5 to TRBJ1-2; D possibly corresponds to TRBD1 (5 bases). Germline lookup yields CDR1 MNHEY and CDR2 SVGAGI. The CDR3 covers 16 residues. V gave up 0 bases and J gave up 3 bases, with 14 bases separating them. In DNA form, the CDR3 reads TGTGCCAGCAGTTACTCGATGTGGGGCGCAGACTATGGCTACACCTTC. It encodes CASSYSMWGADYGYTF.

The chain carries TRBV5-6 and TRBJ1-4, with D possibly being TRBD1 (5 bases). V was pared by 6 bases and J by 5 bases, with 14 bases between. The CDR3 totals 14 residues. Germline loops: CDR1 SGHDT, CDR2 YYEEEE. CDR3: CASTKQEENEKLFF. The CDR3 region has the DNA TGTGCCAGCACCAAACAGGAAGAGAATGAAAAACTGTTTTTT.

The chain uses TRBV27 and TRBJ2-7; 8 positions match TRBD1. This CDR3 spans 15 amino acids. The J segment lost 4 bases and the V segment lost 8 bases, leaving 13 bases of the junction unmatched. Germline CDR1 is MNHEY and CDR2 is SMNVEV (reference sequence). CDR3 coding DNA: TGTGCCAGCTTGGAGCGATGGACAGGGAAATACGAGCAGTACTTC. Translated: CASLERWTGKYEQYF.

The CDR3 region has the DNA TGTGCCAGCAGCCCCGATACAGGGCGGAAAGAAGCTTTCTTT. It encodes CASSPDTGRKEAFF. The V gene is TRBV7-3, the J gene TRBJ1-1, with D possibly matching TRBD1 (6 bases). This CDR3 contains 14 residues. Trimming shortened V by 5 bases and J by 8 bases, and 18 bases separated the two germline ends. Germline V CDR1 and CDR2: SGHTA, FQGTGA.

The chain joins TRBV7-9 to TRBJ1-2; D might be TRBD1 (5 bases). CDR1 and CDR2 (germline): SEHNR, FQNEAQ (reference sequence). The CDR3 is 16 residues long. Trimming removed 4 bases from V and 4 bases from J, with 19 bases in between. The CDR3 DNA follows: TGTGCCAGCAGCTACGGGTCTCGGGGGATAGGCTATGGCTACACCTTC. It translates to CASSYGSRGIGYGYTF.

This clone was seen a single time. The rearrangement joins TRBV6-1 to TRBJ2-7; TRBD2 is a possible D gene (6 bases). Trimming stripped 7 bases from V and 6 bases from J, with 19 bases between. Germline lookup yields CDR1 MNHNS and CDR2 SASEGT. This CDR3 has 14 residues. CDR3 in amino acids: CASIPGLSEGEQYF. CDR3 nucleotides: TGTGCCAGCATCCCGGGACTCTCCGAGGGCGAGCAGTACTTC.

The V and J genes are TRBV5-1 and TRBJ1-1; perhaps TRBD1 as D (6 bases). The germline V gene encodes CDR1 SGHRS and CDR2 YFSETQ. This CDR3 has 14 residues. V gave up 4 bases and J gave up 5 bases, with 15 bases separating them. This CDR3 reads CASSLPGHQTEAFF. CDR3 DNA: TGCGCCAGCAGCCTGCCGGGACACCAAACTGAAGCTTTCTTT.